Shown below are 8 T cell receptor beta chains from a single sample sequenced in a study of T cells after yellow fever vaccination. TCRdb used MiXCR to reprocess the 5' RACE reads, holding one entry per CDR3 protein. Of 80,000 to 100,000 distinct CDR3 sequences listed, about 6% are singletons. The input for sequencing was CD8+ T cells sorted from PBMCs, taken 10 days after the yellow fever booster vaccination. These receptors were taken from a man younger than 30 who received the YFV17D yellow fever vaccine.

This clonotype came up a few times. The J gene is TRBJ1-1, the V gene TRBV5-1, with TRBD1 as a possible D gene (5 bases). This CDR3 has 17 residues. Between the trimmed V and J ends, which lost 0 bases and 3 bases, there was a span of 18 bases. Germline V lookup: CDR1 SGHRS, CDR2 YFSETQ. The chain's CDR3 is CASSLEETGTFDTEAFF. The CDR3 bases are TGCGCCAGCAGCTTGGAAGAGACCGGGACTTTCGACACTGAAGCTTTCTTT.

The chain uses TRBV19 and TRBJ1-1; D not certain. V lost 3 bases and J lost 4, with 6 bases in between. The germline gives CDR1 LNHDA, CDR2 SQIVND (reference sequence). The CDR3 contains 12 residues. The CDR3 protein is CASSMFGTEAFF. The CDR3 coding sequence is TGTGCCAGTAGTATGTTCGGCACTGAAGCTTTCTTT. Drawing the rest from reference TRBV19 and TRBJ1-1, the complete variable domain is DGGITQSPKYLFRKEGQNVTLSCEQNLNHDAMYWYRQDPGQGLRLIYYSQIVNDFQKGDIAEGYSVSREKKESFPLTVTSAQKNPTAFYLCASSMFGTEAFFGQGTRLTVV.

The chain recombines TRBV6-2 or TRBV6-3 with TRBJ1-5; 12 nucleotides match TRBD1. J lost 5 bases, V lost 7 bases, and 18 bases had no gene match. The CDR3 runs 19 residues. The germline gives CDR1 MNHEY, CDR2 SVGEGT. The CDR3, as DNA: TGTGCCAGCAATCAGGAGGGACAGGGGGCCGAAGTTGGGGATCAGCCCCAGCATTTT. Translation: CASNQEGQGAEVGDQPQHF.

The J gene is TRBJ2-3, the V gene TRBV12-3 or TRBV12-4, with 13 bases lining up with TRBD2. The CDR3 covers 18 residues. Losses at the gene ends were 7 bases for V and 6 bases for J; bases not matched to a gene: 16. This CDR3 reads CASTTIGGLAGVEDTQYF. The DNA for the CDR3 is TGTGCCAGCACCACGATCGGAGGACTAGCGGGGGTAGAGGATACGCAGTATTTT.

The V and J genes are TRBV29-1 and TRBJ2-1; unclear D gene. The length of the CDR3 is 11 residues. Between the trimmed V and J ends, which lost 6 bases and 5 bases, there was a span of 8 bases. CDR1 is SQVTM, CDR2 ANQGSEA, per germline. CDR3 in amino acids: CSVPVNNEQFF. The CDR3 DNA reads TGCAGCGTGCCGGTAAACAATGAGCAGTTCTTC.

This clonotype was observed a handful of times. The CDR3 loop reads CASSLAAGILSNEQFF. The CDR3 DNA follows: TGTGCCAGCAGCTTAGCAGCGGGAATCTTGTCTAATGAGCAGTTCTTC. The chain has TRBV7-2 and TRBJ2-1, with 7 bases matching TRBD2. Trimming took 0 bases from V and 7 from J; bases not matched to a gene: 9. The V gene's germline CDR1 is SGHTA and CDR2 FQGNSA. The CDR3 consists of 16 residues.

The chain couples TRBV11-1 to TRBJ1-1; weak D call: TRBD1 (5 bases). Trimming stripped 0 bases from V and 8 bases from J, with 13 bases between. Germline V gene data show CDR1 as SGHAT and CDR2 as FQDESV (reference sequence). The CDR3 contains 14 residues. CDR3 DNA: TGTGCCAGCAGCTTAGCGCGTGAGGGGATGGAAGCTTTCTTT. Amino acid sequence: CASSLAREGMEAFF.

This clonotype was detected a few times. The V gene is TRBV14, the J gene TRBJ2-2; D not resolved. The CDR3 is 13 amino acids. V was clipped by 2 bases and J by 6 bases, with 7 bases between them. In germline, CDR1 is SGHDN, CDR2 FVKESK. The CDR3: CASSQFKAGELFF. The CDR3 DNA sequence: TGTGCCAGCAGCCAATTTAAGGCCGGGGAGCTGTTTTTT.